This T cell receptor beta chain was retrieved from a study of shared clonotypes between healthy human individuals. Study background: Used for every donor were three CD4 naive, three CD4 memory, two CD8 naive and one CD8 memory plate.

Sequenced by immunoSEQ multiplex PCR; TCRdb stores in-frame clones only, minus some. The profile shows under 2,500,000 clones, 95% of them singletons. Germline loops: CDR1 KGHSH, CDR2 LQKENI. There are 15 residues in the CDR3. Between the trimmed V and J ends, which lost 0 bases and 6 bases, there was a span of 12 bases. Remarks on this clone: What it binds is unknown. Other DNA variants within this sample encode the same CDR3.

General observations from the study: The study found about 5% of naive CD4 clonotypes shared across a handful of donors.

The sample was naive CD4+ T cells sorted from blood. The subset was: CD45RA+ positively selected. The chain has TRBV18 and TRBJ2-1; a possible D gene is TRBD1 (5 bases). This TCR was sampled from a man younger than 30 in good health. CDR3 coding DNA: TGTGCCAGCTCACCACCTGGGCAGGGTGGCAATGAGCAGTTCTTC. This codes for CASSPPGQGGNEQFF.